This TCR beta chain was profiled in a study of blood T cell repertoires in COVID-19 (dated by TCRdb to 2020 to 2022). Turning to the overall study: Samples from collaborators originated in the United States, Italy and Spain and spanned both the acute and convalescent phases of COVID-19. Sample metadata almost always included a de-identified subject ID, COVID-19 status, age in years and sex. The dataset comprised deeply sampled blood TCRbeta repertoires from subjects exposed to, actively infected with, or recovered from COVID-19. Samples came from the ongoing ImmuneRACE study (first 160 participants) plus 1,254 subjects from 6 global collaborators. A freely available public database, intended as a resource for researchers studying the immune response to SARS-CoV-2, is where the repertoires were released. The material from the prospective study consisted of cDNA or gDNA derived from T cells, B-cell-depleted T cells, or PBMCs. Where available, HLA class I and class II types were obtained from metadata supplied by the sample provider rather than from assay-based typing. General conclusions and limits of the study: How much clinical and demographic metadata was included differed by source and by participant, and the metadata was provided uncurated.

A note on this clone: Its recognized antigen is unknown. The record has no base qualities; no much larger clone is one base away.

At the junction V is shortened by 6 bases and J by 10 bases, with 16 bases in between. The CDR3 covers 13 residues, taking in both the cysteine and the phenylalanine. The retained sequence is limited to the CDR3, 39 bases, with the frame set at the first base. CDR1 and CDR2, per the germline V gene, are SGHAT and FQNNGV. TCRbeta CDR3 regions were amplified from genomic DNA using the immunoSEQ Assay, a bias-controlled multiplex PCR. The paper's data handling went like this. Nucleated cell counts per sample were estimated from amplification of reference gene primers within the assay. To quantify the absolute abundance of each unique TCRbeta CDR3 rearrangement, sequence reads were collapsed and filtered. Productive Simpson clonality was computed per sample as the square root of Simpson's diversity index over productive rearrangements. What TCRdb holds here is the immuneACCESS table cut down to in-frame rearrangements. Part of the clones is not present; checked against another copy, under half of the missing clones reflect an unresolved V gene, and the others are unexplained. V and J calls and clone size are those listed in that table; D and trimming were worked out from the DNA. Recorded for this sample are over 100,000 clones; 87% of them occurred a single time. The top ten constitute about 15% of the sample.

Collaborating institutions collected whole blood in K2EDTA tubes following their own protocols. For TCRbeta analysis, collaborator samples were shipped as frozen whole blood, as isolated PBMCs, or as DNA extracted from either sample type. The receptor chain draws on TRBV11-2 and TRBJ2-1; the best D guess is TRBD1, with 5 bases matching. The clonotype was recovered from a man in his forties or fifties with acute or convalescent COVID-19. The sequencing input was peripheral blood. The CDR3 corresponds to CASSEVRAGEQFF. The DNA is as follows: TGTGCCAGCAGTGAAGTCAGGGCCGGAGAGCAGTTCTTC. Joined to the reference TRBV11-2 and TRBJ2-1 proteins, this CDR3 gives the full variable domain: EAGVAQSPRYKIIEKRQSVAFWCNPISGHATLYWYQQILGQGPKLLIQFQNNGVVDDSQLPKDRFSAERLKGVDSTLKIQPAKLEDSAVYLCASSEVRAGEQFFGPGTRLTVL.